This entry concerns a single T cell receptor beta chain. This CDR3 has 16 residues. V dropped 1 base and J dropped 2; count of bases not matched to a gene: 3. The source of the sample is a study of blood T cells in healthy people across ages. The use of a sample-barcoded 5' primer and a J-beta primer mix characterized a second PCR of roughly 6 to 11 cycles. TCRdb passed the 5' RACE reads through MiXCR, listing each CDR3 protein once. The sample holds fewer than 1,000,000 distinct CDR3 sequences, under 45% seen once. The specimen sequenced was blood. The chain carries TRBV12-3 or TRBV12-4 and TRBJ1-5, with 9 bases aligning to TRBD1. The TCR comes from a man in his 60s in good health. Here the CDR3 reads CASSLEGQGGNQPQHF. CDR3 sequence (DNA): TGTGCCAGCAGTTTAGAGGGACAGGGAGGCAATCAGCCCCAGCATTTT.